The T cell receptor (beta chain) under discussion was sequenced for a study of T cell clonotyping in hematopoietic cell transplantation. Trimming took 0 bases from V and 7 from J, leaving 9 bases between them. There are 12 residues in the CDR3. The germline CDR1 and CDR2 sequences are GTSNPN and SVGIG (reference sequence). Sequenced by immunoSEQ multiplex PCR; TCRdb stores in-frame clones only, minus some. Seen here are some 50,000 clones, around 83% observed once, and the top ten hold roughly 5.5%. Time point of the sample: recipient sample about 28 days before transplant, after cytoreduction. The sequence came from a man aged 55 to 70 with myelodysplastic syndrome. Some clones in this sample may be carry-over from other donors' samples. This rearrangement joins TRBV30 to TRBJ2-5, with a weak D call TRBD1 (6 bases). The material was peripheral blood mononuclear cells, obtained before stem cell transplant. This chain's CDR3 is CAWSVPQGTQYF. The DNA for the CDR3 is TGTGCCTGGAGTGTACCACAGGGGACCCAGTACTTC. The whole variable domain, filled in from reference TRBV30 and TRBJ2-5, reads SQTIHQWPATLVQPVGSPLSLECTVEGTSNPNLYWYRQAAGRGLQLLFYSVGIGQISSEVPQNLSASRPQDRQFILSSKKLLLSDSGFYLCAWSVPQGTQYFGPGTRLLVL.